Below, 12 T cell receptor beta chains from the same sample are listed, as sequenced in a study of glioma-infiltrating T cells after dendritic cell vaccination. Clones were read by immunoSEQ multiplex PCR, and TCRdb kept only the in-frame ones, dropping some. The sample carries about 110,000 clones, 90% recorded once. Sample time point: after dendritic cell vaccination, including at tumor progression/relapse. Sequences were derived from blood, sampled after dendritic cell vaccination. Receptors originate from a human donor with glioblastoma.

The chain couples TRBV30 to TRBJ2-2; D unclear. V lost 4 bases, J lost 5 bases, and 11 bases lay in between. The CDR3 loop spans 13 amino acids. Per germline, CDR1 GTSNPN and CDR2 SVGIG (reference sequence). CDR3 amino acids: CAWKATRTGELFF. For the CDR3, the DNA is TGTGCCTGGAAAGCGACCCGTACCGGGGAGCTGTTTTTT. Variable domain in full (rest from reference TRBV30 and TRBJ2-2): SQTIHQWPATLVQPVGSPLSLECTVEGTSNPNLYWYRQAAGRGLQLLFYSVGIGQISSEVPQNLSASRPQDRQFILSSKKLLLSDSGFYLCAWKATRTGELFFGEGSRLTVL.

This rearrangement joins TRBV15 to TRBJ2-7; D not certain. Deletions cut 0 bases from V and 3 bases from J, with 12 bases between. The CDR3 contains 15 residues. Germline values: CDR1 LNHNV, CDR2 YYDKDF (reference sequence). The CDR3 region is CATSRDPTIIYEQYF. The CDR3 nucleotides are TGTGCCACCAGCAGAGATCCCACAATCATCTACGAGCAGTACTTC.

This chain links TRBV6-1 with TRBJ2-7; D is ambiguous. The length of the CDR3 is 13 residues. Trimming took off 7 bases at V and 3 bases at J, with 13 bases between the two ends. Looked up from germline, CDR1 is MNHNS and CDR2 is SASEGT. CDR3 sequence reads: CASTEQARYEQYF. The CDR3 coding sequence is TGTGCCAGCACCGAGCAAGCTCGCTACGAGCAGTACTTC.

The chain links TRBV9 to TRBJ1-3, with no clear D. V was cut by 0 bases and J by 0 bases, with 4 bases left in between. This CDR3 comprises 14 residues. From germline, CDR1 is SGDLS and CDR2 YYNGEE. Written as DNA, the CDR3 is TGTGCCAGCAGCGTAGGCGACTCTGGAAACACCATATATTTT. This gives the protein CASSVGDSGNTIYF.

This CDR3 is CASSVVGANTGELFF. The CDR3 DNA is TGTGCCAGCAGCGTAGTCGGAGCGAACACCGGGGAGCTGTTTTTT. This chain joins TRBV9 and TRBJ2-2, with unresolved D. The CDR3 has 15 amino acids. V was shortened by 0 bases and J by 0 bases, with 6 bases between the two germline ends. CDR1 is SGDLS, CDR2 YYNGEE, per germline. Variable domain in full (rest from reference TRBV9 and TRBJ2-2): DSGVTQTPKHLITATGQRVTLRCSPRSGDLSVYWYQQSLDQGLQFLIQYYNGEERAKGNILERFSAQQFPDLHSELNLSSLELGDSALYFCASSVVGANTGELFFGEGSRLTVL.

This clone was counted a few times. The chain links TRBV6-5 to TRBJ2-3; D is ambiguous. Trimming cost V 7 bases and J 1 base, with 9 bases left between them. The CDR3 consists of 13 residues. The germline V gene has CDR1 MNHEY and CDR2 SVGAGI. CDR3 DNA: TGTGCCAGCACCTTAGATGGCACAGATACGCAGTATTTT. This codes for CASTLDGTDTQYF.

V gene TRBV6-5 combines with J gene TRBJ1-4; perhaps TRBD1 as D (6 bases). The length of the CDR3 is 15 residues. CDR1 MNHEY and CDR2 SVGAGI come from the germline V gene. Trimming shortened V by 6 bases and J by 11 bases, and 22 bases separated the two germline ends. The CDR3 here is CASSPGQRLMKKLFF. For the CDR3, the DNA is TGTGCCAGCAGCCCCGGACAGAGATTAATGAAGAAACTGTTTTTT.

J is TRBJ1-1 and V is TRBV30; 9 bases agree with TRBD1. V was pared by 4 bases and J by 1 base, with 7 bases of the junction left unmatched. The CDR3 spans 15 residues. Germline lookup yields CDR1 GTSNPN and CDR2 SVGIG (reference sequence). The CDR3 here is CAWTGTGIANTEAFF. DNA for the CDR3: TGTGCCTGGACTGGGACAGGGATCGCGAACACTGAAGCTTTCTTT.

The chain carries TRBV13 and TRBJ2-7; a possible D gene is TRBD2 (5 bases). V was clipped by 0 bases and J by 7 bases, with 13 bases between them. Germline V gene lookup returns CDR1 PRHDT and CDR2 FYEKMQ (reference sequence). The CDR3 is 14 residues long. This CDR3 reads CASSLGLLGREQYF. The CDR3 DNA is TGTGCCAGCAGCTTAGGCCTACTAGGAAGGGAGCAGTACTTC.

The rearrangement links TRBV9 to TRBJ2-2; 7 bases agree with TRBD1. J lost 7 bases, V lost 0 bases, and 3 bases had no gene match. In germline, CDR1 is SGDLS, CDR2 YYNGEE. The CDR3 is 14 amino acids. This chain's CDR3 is CASSVEGAGGELFF. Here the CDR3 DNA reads TGTGCCAGCAGCGTAGAGGGGGCCGGCGGGGAGCTGTTTTTT.

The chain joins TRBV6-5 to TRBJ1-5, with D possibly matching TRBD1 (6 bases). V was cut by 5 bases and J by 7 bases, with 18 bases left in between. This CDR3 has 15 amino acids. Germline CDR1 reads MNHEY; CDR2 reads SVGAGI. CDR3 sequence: CASSPYPGEGQPQHF. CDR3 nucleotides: TGTGCCAGCAGTCCCTATCCAGGGGAGGGACAGCCCCAGCATTTT.

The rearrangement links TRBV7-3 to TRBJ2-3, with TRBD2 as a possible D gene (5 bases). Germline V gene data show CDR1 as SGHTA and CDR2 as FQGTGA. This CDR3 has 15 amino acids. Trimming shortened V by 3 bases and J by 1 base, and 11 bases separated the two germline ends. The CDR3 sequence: CASSLRGSGTDTQYF. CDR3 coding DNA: TGTGCCAGCAGCTTGCGAGGGAGTGGCACAGATACGCAGTATTTT.